This TCR beta chain is drawn from a study of blood T cell repertoires in COVID-19. The repertoire was sequenced with immunoSEQ multiplex PCR; TCRdb's copy has only in-frame clones and lacks some. The table has under 200,000 clones, 84% seen once. The germline V and J ends were trimmed by 8 bases and 0 bases, with 13 bases remaining between them. This CDR3 has 15 residues. Germline assignment: CDR1 MDHEN and CDR2 SYDVKM. Sequenced: peripheral blood. The genes are TRBV28 and TRBJ1-4; TRBD1 is a possible D gene (6 bases). This TCR was sampled from a man aged 40-49 years who had recovered from COVID-19. CDR3: CASSGGATTNEKLFF. The CDR3 DNA sequence: TGTGCCAGCTCCGGGGGGGCAACAACTAATGAAAAACTGTTTTTT.